Listed below are T cell receptor beta chains from one sample, sequenced in a study of blood T cell repertoires in COVID-19. TCRdb's table, derived via immunoSEQ multiplex PCR, lists solely in-frame clones and lacks some. The repertoire has around 80,000 clones, approximately 80% of them found once; the top ten carry less than 20%. Sequences were obtained from peripheral blood. The receptors originated from an elderly woman with acute or convalescent COVID-19. CDR3s include the opening cysteine and the closing phenylalanine or tryptophan. D genes are given only for firm matches. Expanded clones get a size class; other rows say once, few or many, or leave the size out.

D	J	size	V	CDR3	DNA
TRBD1	TRBJ1-6	-	TRBV12-3/TRBV12-4	CASSGTGGKPLHF	TGTGCCAGCAGTGGGACAGGGGGTAAACCCCTCCACTTT
-	TRBJ2-3	-	TRBV6-2/TRBV6-3	CASCPGLRTDTQYF	TGTGCCAGCTGCCCGGGACTTCGCACAGATACGCAGTATTTT
-	TRBJ1-4	-	TRBV18	CASTTGPNEKLFF	TGTGCCAGCACAACAGGGCCTAATGAAAAACTGTTTTTT
-	TRBJ2-1	-	TRBV24-1	CATSERPGLGSLNEQFF	TGTGCCACCAGTGAGCGTCCGGGACTCGGCAGTTTAAATGAGCAGTTCTTC
-	TRBJ1-4	-	TRBV5-4	CASSGGGRNEKLFF	TGTGCCAGCAGCGGGGGAGGAAGGAATGAAAAACTGTTTTTT
-	TRBJ2-5	-	TRBV28	CASRSPGRKTQYF	TGTGCCAGCCGATCCCCCGGGAGAAAGACCCAGTACTTC
-	TRBJ2-3	-	TRBV9	CASSAGDAGPFSTDTQYF	TGTGCCAGCAGCGCGGGGGACGCTGGGCCTTTTAGCACAGATACGCAGTATTTT
-	TRBJ1-2	-	TRBV20-1	CSAQAGGYTF	TGCAGTGCACAGGCGGGGGGCTACACCTTC
TRBD1	TRBJ1-4	-	TRBV3-1/TRBV3-2	CASSRQGPNEKLFF	TGTGCCAGCAGCCGACAGGGGCCGAATGAAAAACTGTTTTTT
TRBD1	TRBJ2-7	few	TRBV6-5	CASSYKTGWGEQYF	TGTGCCAGCAGTTACAAGACAGGGTGGGGCGAGCAGTACTTC
TRBD1	TRBJ1-2	-	TRBV7-2	CASSLGSLGQGYGYTF	TGTGCCAGCAGCTTAGGTTCGCTTGGACAGGGTTATGGCTACACCTTC
-	TRBJ1-1	-	TRBV13	CASSLDRGEAFF	TGTGCCAGCAGCTTAGATCGGGGTGAGGCTTTCTTT
TRBD2	TRBJ2-3	-	TRBV3-1/TRBV3-2	CASSQESGGQDTQYF	TGTGCCAGCAGCCAAGAGAGCGGGGGGCAAGATACGCAGTATTTT
-	TRBJ1-4	-	TRBV7-9	CASSLDQGTGEKLFF	TGTGCCAGCAGCTTAGATCAGGGCACTGGGGAAAAACTGTTTTTT
-	TRBJ2-5	-	TRBV5-4	CASSLLQGFSETQYF	TGTGCCAGCAGCTTGCTTCAGGGTTTTTCGGAGACCCAGTACTTC
TRBD1	TRBJ1-1	-	TRBV11-2	CASSLVARGMTEAFF	TGTGCCAGCAGCTTAGTGGCCAGGGGGATGACTGAAGCTTTCTTT
TRBD1	TRBJ1-2	-	TRBV10-3	CAIRDLDRGGFYGYTF	TGTGCCATCCGAGACTTGGACAGGGGCGGATTCTATGGCTACACCTTC
-	TRBJ2-7	-	TRBV30	CAWSVKLTGKTEQYF	TGTGCCTGGAGTGTAAAGTTGACGGGGAAGACGGAGCAGTACTTC
TRBD1	TRBJ2-7	-	TRBV5-4	CASSPPGTGRYEQYF	TGTGCCAGCAGCCCCCCCGGGACAGGGCGCTACGAGCAGTACTTC
-	TRBJ2-1	-	TRBV5-1	CASSLVADEQFF	TGCGCCAGCAGCTTGGTCGCAGATGAGCAGTTCTTC
TRBD1	TRBJ1-1	-	TRBV28	CATSIGTGSSMNTEAFF	TGTGCCACCTCAATAGGGACAGGGAGCTCTATGAACACTGAAGCTTTCTTT
-	TRBJ1-1	-	TRBV6-5	CASSYQGPGPNTEAFF	TGTGCCAGCAGTTACCAGGGCCCGGGCCCGAACACTGAAGCTTTCTTT
TRBD1	TRBJ1-6	-	TRBV28	CASSTRDSHSPLHF	TGTGCCAGCAGTACCCGGGACAGCCATTCACCCCTCCACTTT
-	TRBJ2-7	few	TRBV11-3	CASSLDLGYSYEQYF	TGTGCCAGCAGCTTAGATCTCGGGTACTCCTACGAGCAGTACTTC
TRBD1	TRBJ1-5	-	TRBV2	CASSRDRGYQPQHF	TGTGCCAGCAGCCGGGACAGGGGGTATCAGCCCCAGCATTTT
-	TRBJ1-4	-	TRBV25-1	CASSDHSPTNEKLFF	TGTGCCAGCAGTGATCACAGTCCAACTAATGAAAAACTGTTTTTT
-	TRBJ2-5	-	TRBV5-1	CASSIRTVEETQYF	TGCGCCAGCAGCATCAGGACAGTAGAAGAGACCCAGTACTTC
-	TRBJ1-2	-	TRBV28	CASSLYYGYTF	TGTGCCAGCAGTCTCTACTATGGCTACACCTTC
TRBD2	TRBJ2-5	-	TRBV18	CASSPTSGETQYF	TGTGCCAGCTCCCCTACTAGCGGAGAGACCCAGTACTTC
-	TRBJ2-3	-	TRBV19	CASSIGLREPRAQYF	TGTGCCAGTAGTATAGGGCTACGGGAACCGAGGGCGCAGTATTTT
TRBD2	TRBJ2-1	-	TRBV7-2	CASSDLLGRGVYNEQFF	TGTGCCAGCAGCGATTTGTTAGGGCGGGGGGTTTACAATGAGCAGTTCTTC
TRBD1	TRBJ1-1	-	TRBV2	CASRAGQGGTEAFF	TGTGCCAGCAGGGCAGGACAGGGAGGGACTGAAGCTTTCTTT
TRBD1	TRBJ1-2	-	TRBV5-6	CASSLGSGGNYGYTF	TGTGCCAGCAGCTTGGGGTCAGGGGGCAACTATGGCTACACCTTC
TRBD2	TRBJ2-1	-	TRBV11-3	CASSLVGSSGGAMNEQFF	TGTGCCAGCAGCTTGGTCGGGTCTAGCGGGGGGGCGATGAATGAGCAGTTCTTC
-	TRBJ1-3	-	TRBV28	CASSLAGGGNTIYF	TGTGCCAGCAGTTTAGCAGGAGGTGGAAACACCATATATTTT
TRBD1	TRBJ1-2	-	TRBV18	CASSSGEQGAGGYTF	TGTGCCAGCTCATCGGGGGAACAGGGGGCTGGAGGCTACACCTTC
TRBD2	TRBJ2-5	-	TRBV18	CASSLRLAGGRQETQYF	TGTGCCAGCTCACTACGACTAGCGGGGGGCCGCCAAGAGACCCAGTACTTC
-	TRBJ2-2	-	TRBV19	CASSIGGYTGELFF	TGTGCCAGTAGTATAGGAGGGTACACCGGGGAGCTGTTTTTT
-	TRBJ1-2	few	TRBV5-4	CASSLALQGLGGYTF	TGTGCCAGCAGCTTGGCCTTACAGGGTCTGGGAGGCTACACCTTC
TRBD2	TRBJ2-1	-	TRBV11-2	CASSLPGTSGGARGYEQFF	TGTGCCAGCAGTCTGCCCGGGACTAGCGGGGGGGCCAGAGGGTATGAGCAGTTCTTC
-	TRBJ2-5	once	TRBV18	CASSQGVFPETQYF	TGTGCCAGCTCACAGGGGGTCTTCCCAGAGACCCAGTACTTC
TRBD1	TRBJ2-7	many	TRBV27	CASSLLLGQGNEQYF	TGTGCCAGCAGTTTGCTCCTGGGACAGGGGAACGAGCAGTACTTC
-	TRBJ2-3	-	TRBV30	CAYVQGGNTDTQYF	TGTGCCTATGTACAGGGGGGGAACACAGATACGCAGTATTTT
-	TRBJ2-1	-	TRBV3-1/TRBV3-2	CASSQGLGGGQFF	TGTGCCAGCAGCCAAGGGTTAGGGGGTGGGCAGTTCTTC
-	TRBJ2-5	-	TRBV3-1/TRBV3-2	CASSQETGRVSSGTQYF	TGTGCCAGCAGCCAAGAAACAGGAAGGGTGAGCTCTGGGACCCAGTACTTC
TRBD1	TRBJ1-3	-	TRBV7-9	CASSLERPGTGTGNTIYF	TGTGCCAGCAGCTTAGAACGTCCCGGGACAGGAACGGGAAACACCATATATTTT
TRBD1	TRBJ2-7	-	TRBV4-1	CASSPGPGQRAYEQYF	TGCGCCAGCAGCCCAGGACCGGGACAGCGAGCCTACGAGCAGTACTTC
TRBD1	TRBJ1-2	-	TRBV29-1	CSVEVSGGYGYTF	TGCAGCGTTGAAGTTTCAGGGGGGTATGGCTACACCTTC
TRBD1	TRBJ1-4	-	TRBV5-1	CASSVAGGELNEKLFF	TGCGCCAGCAGCGTTGCAGGGGGCGAGCTAAATGAAAAACTGTTTTTT
TRBD1	TRBJ2-7	-	TRBV27	CASRPGTGGSYEQYF	TGTGCCAGCAGACCCGGGACAGGGGGATCCTACGAGCAGTACTTC
-	TRBJ1-1	-	TRBV10-2	CASSESGQRGSGAFF	TGCGCCAGCAGTGAGTCGGGACAAAGAGGCTCTGGGGCTTTCTTT
TRBD2	TRBJ2-1	-	TRBV5-1	CASSLPSGGYNEQFF	TGCGCCAGCAGCTTGCCTAGCGGGGGCTACAATGAGCAGTTCTTC
-	TRBJ2-7	-	TRBV20-1	CSASPLEGYEQYF	TGCAGTGCTAGTCCCTTGGAGGGGTACGAGCAGTACTTC
TRBD1	TRBJ1-3	once	TRBV7-2	CASSDRTGAYGNTIYF	TGTGCCAGCAGCGATCGGACAGGGGCATATGGAAACACCATATATTTT